This TCR beta chain was found in a study of blood T cell repertoires in COVID-19. Data came from immunoSEQ multiplex PCR; TCRdb stores just in-frame clones and leaves some out. Among 250,000 to 350,000 clones listed, approximately 84% were seen once. Trimming stripped 1 base from V and 7 bases from J, with 11 bases between. This CDR3 is 13 amino acids long. Germline V gives CDR1 GTSNPN, CDR2 SVGIG (reference sequence). The rearrangement links TRBV30 to TRBJ1-5; D gene ambiguous. The receptor was derived from a person between 65 and 80 years old with COVID-19, enrolled during active disease. The sequencing input was peripheral blood. The CDR3 protein is CAWSEVGSQPQHF. CDR3 sequence (DNA): TGTGCCTGGAGTGAAGTGGGCTCGCAGCCCCAGCATTTT.